This TCR beta chain comes out of a study of regulatory T cells in long-lasting Graves disease. Time point of the sample: newly diagnosed GD, antithyroid drugs for less than 3 months. Extracted RNA from PBMCs served as the source of the TCR library. Arm-PCR of CDR3 regions with iRepertoire HTBI primers generated TCR beta libraries. MiXCR, applied by TCRdb to the multiplex PCR reads, yields one record per CDR3 protein. The repertoire holds around 450,000 distinct CDR3 sequences, with 15% as singletons. Many counts were recorded for this clonotype. With 2 bases removed from V and 10 bases from J, the gap between germline ends came to 6 bases. CDR1 is SGHTA and CDR2 is FQGNSA in the germline V gene. The CDR3 has 11 residues. The data were also submitted as part of a second study, on T cells in Graves' hyperthyroidism and ophthalmopathy. This second study notes: Every diagnosis used clinical symptoms, serum thyroxine and TRAb, thyroid ultrasound and orbital computed tomography.

This receptor was taken from a woman in her 40s with Graves disease. V is TRBV7-2 and J is TRBJ2-1; D not certain. The source material was peripheral blood mononuclear cells (PBMCs), sampled at new diagnosis, from a patient treated with antithyroid drugs. The CDR3 loop is CASSLSVEQFF. The DNA of the CDR3 is TGTGCCAGCAGCTTAAGTGTGGAGCAGTTCTTC.